A selection of T cell receptor beta chains follows, all from one sample in a study of early T cells in non-severe SARS-CoV-2 infection. TCRdb used MiXCR to reprocess the 5' RACE reads, holding one entry per CDR3 protein. The table has 45,000 to 50,000 distinct CDR3 sequences, around 6% seen once. Sample: whole blood. These receptors all stem from an adult who was a healthcare worker with PCR-confirmed SARS-CoV-2 infection or an uninfected control (not recorded which). Both conserved end residues are part of each CDR3. D genes are given only for firm matches. Size values are once, few and many counts, or a class for expanded clones, and some rows have none.

>many|TRBJ1-3|NA|TRBV4-1
CASSQPRSFSGNTIYF
TGCGCCAGCAGCCAACCACGATCCTTCTCTGGAAACACCATATATTTT
>NA|TRBJ2-2|NA|TRBV7-2
CASSSIAAPTGELFF
TGTGCCAGCAGCTCGATAGCAGCTCCCACCGGGGAGCTGTTTTTT
>NA|TRBJ2-5|NA|TRBV3-1
CASSQPTGGGKETQYF
TGTGCCAGCAGCCAACCCACCGGTGGTGGGAAAGAGACCCAGTACTTC
>many|TRBJ2-4|NA|TRBV29-1
CSVGQGTRDIQYF
TGCAGCGTTGGTCAGGGGACACGTGACATTCAGTACTTC
>NA|TRBJ2-3|NA|TRBV28
CASSLPGPDTQYF
TGTGCCAGCAGTTTACCCGGTCCAGATACGCAGTATTTT
>many|TRBJ2-7|NA|TRBV9
CASSLHLYGEQYF
TGTGCCAGCAGCCTGCATCTCTACGGGGAGCAGTACTTC
>many|TRBJ2-6|TRBD2|TRBV27
CASSPTSGRRSGANVLTF
TGTGCCAGCAGTCCGACTAGCGGGAGAAGGTCTGGGGCCAACGTCCTGACTTTC
>NA|TRBJ2-6|TRBD2|TRBV6-4
CARSDQRDDQGGANVLTF
TGTGCCAGAAGTGACCAGCGGGACGACCAAGGGGGGGCCAACGTCCTGACTTTC
>many|TRBJ2-2|TRBD2|TRBV7-6
CASSVRLATGELFF
TGTGCCAGCAGCGTCCGACTAGCCACCGGGGAGCTGTTTTTT
>NA|TRBJ2-5|NA|TRBV9
CASSVGSVETQYF
TGTGCCAGCAGCGTAGGAAGCGTAGAGACCCAGTACTTC
>many|TRBJ2-3|TRBD2|TRBV10-3
CAISPSGATFTDTQYF
TGTGCCATCAGCCCTAGCGGGGCGACTTTCACAGATACGCAGTATTTT
>NA|TRBJ1-2|TRBD1|TRBV18
CASSPSGQGTDYGYTF
TGTGCCAGCTCACCATCGGGACAGGGGACGGACTATGGCTACACCTTC
>many|TRBJ1-5|TRBD1|TRBV7-9
CASSLAQGDNQPQHF
TGTGCCAGCAGCTTAGCGCAGGGGGATAATCAGCCCCAGCATTTT
>NA|TRBJ1-5|NA|TRBV18
CASSGNNQPQHF
TGTGCCAGCTCAGGGAATAATCAGCCCCAGCATTTT
>NA|TRBJ1-1|TRBD1|TRBV29-1
CSVSGTGALAFF
TGCAGCGTTTCCGGGACAGGGGCTCTAGCTTTCTTT
>few|TRBJ1-1|NA|TRBV9
CASSDGTANTEAFF
TGTGCCAGCAGCGACGGGACTGCGAACACTGAAGCTTTCTTT
>NA|TRBJ2-5|NA|TRBV7-6
CASSTSGANYQETQYF
TGTGCCAGCAGCACATCGGGGGCGAATTACCAAGAGACCCAGTACTTC
>NA|TRBJ2-3|TRBD1|TRBV18
CASSSQGGDTQYF
TGTGCCAGCTCATCACAGGGGGGAGATACGCAGTATTTT
>many|TRBJ2-2|NA|TRBV29-1
CSFRVAGELFF
TGCAGCTTCAGGGTCGCCGGGGAGCTGTTTTTT
>medium-sized|TRBJ2-7|NA|TRBV20-1
CSARDIGGSYEQYF
TGCAGTGCACGGGACATTGGAGGATCCTACGAGCAGTACTTC
>many|TRBJ2-1|NA|TRBV9
CASSVGVHEQFF
TGTGCCAGCAGCGTAGGCGTCCATGAGCAGTTCTTC
>NA|TRBJ1-5|TRBD1|TRBV7-2
CASSLVTGGRQPQHF
TGTGCCAGCAGCTTAGTGACAGGGGGGCGACAGCCCCAGCATTTT
>few|TRBJ1-3|NA|TRBV7-9
CASSPPQGNTIYF
TGTGCCAGCAGCCCCCCGCAGGGAAACACCATATATTTT